This entry features one T cell receptor beta chain sequence. Antigen unknown. This may arise from a read error, as a much more abundant clone is one base away. Indicated time point: newly diagnosed GD, antithyroid drugs for less than 3 months. The TCR library used RNA extracted from PBMCs. As a group, patients came from one endocrinology department in Xi'an, China. The sample originates from a study of regulatory T cells in long-lasting Graves disease. Study context: Newly diagnosed Graves' patients took antithyroid drugs under 3 months. Regarding the study as a whole: Reduced TCR diversity was observed in persistent Graves' patients versus newly diagnosed patients. Only peripheral blood was studied, not thyroid tissue.

Germline-derived CDR1 and CDR2 are SNHLY and FYNNEI. The CDR3 runs 19 residues. Construction of the TCR beta libraries employed iRepertoire HTBI primers in conjunction with Arm-PCR of CDR3 regions. MiXCR, applied by TCRdb to the multiplex PCR reads, yields one record per CDR3 protein. This sample has hundreds of thousands of distinct CDR3 sequences; 18% occur once, and the top ten carry about 40%. This chain uses TRBV2 with TRBJ2-3; a weak D match, TRBD1 (7 bases). Sequences were derived from peripheral blood mononuclear cells (PBMCs), sampled at new diagnosis, from a patient treated with antithyroid drugs. The TCR was taken from a female donor with Graves disease. Here the CDR3 reads CTSPGQRIPGLGSTDTQYF. The CDR3 coding sequence is TGTACCAGTCCGGGACAGCGGATTCCGGGACTGGGAAGCACAGATACGCAGTATTTT.